Sequencing of this T cell receptor (beta chain) was carried out in a study of cytomegalovirus exposure and HLA in healthy donors. Study-level results: In an earlier analysis, about 87% or about 30%: the productive usage of most TCR beta V segments. Association with HLA alleles at 0.05 false discovery rate was found for some 18,000 TCR beta sequences in a later analysis.

Both 60 Vbeta primers and 13 Jbeta primers went into the PCR. Some clones are missing from TCRdb's copy, which holds only in-frame ones; the method was immunoSEQ multiplex PCR. The table counts 110,000 to 150,000 clones; 2% to 2.5% lies in the top ten. Donors were nominally healthy when sampled, though unrecorded immune exposures were likely. Germline CDR1 reads SGHNT; CDR2 reads YYREEE (reference sequence). The CDR3 contains 15 residues. J gave up 4 bases and V 0 bases, and 5 bases lay outside the gene matches. As for this clone: The antigen remains unidentified.

The rearrangement uses TRBV5-4 and TRBJ2-7; 9 nucleotides line up with TRBD2. The clonotype originates from a woman between 18 and 30 years old in good health and CMV-seronegative. Sequenced input: PBMCs. Here the CDR3 reads CASSLAGGRGYEQYF. Written as DNA, the CDR3 is TGTGCCAGCAGCTTGGCGGGCGGGAGGGGATACGAGCAGTACTTC.